This T cell receptor beta chain was sequenced for a study of T cells after yellow fever vaccination. Per germline, CDR1 MNHEY and CDR2 SVGAGI. V lost 0 bases to trimming and J lost 4 bases, with 12 bases between them. The CDR3 is 15 residues long. TCRdb re-analysed the 5' RACE reads in MiXCR, keeping a single row per CDR3 protein. The table lists nearly 300,000 distinct CDR3 sequences, 8.7% of them singletons, with about 3.5% in the top ten. The source is a man in his late teens or twenties who received the YFV17D yellow fever vaccine. The sample was CD4+ T cells sorted from PBMCs, taken 5 days after the yellow fever booster vaccination. The chain carries TRBV6-5 and TRBJ1-2; no firm D call. CDR3 protein: CASSYSIDGTYGYTF. Written as DNA, the CDR3 is TGTGCCAGCAGTTACTCGATTGACGGCACCTATGGCTACACCTTC.